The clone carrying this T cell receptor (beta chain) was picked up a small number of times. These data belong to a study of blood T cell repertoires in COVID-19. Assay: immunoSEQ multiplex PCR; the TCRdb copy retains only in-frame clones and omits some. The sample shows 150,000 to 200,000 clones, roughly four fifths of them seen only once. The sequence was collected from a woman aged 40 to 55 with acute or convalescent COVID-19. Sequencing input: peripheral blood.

DNA for the CDR3: TGTGCCAGCAGCTTATTCACTAGCGGGGGGACAGATACGCAGTATTTT. Amino acid sequence: CASSLFTSGGTDTQYF. V gene TRBV13 combines with J gene TRBJ2-3, with 12 bases that match TRBD2. The CDR3 spans 16 residues. Looked up from germline, CDR1 is PRHDT and CDR2 is FYEKMQ (reference sequence). V was clipped by 2 bases and J by 3 bases; unmatched bases: 3. Supplemented by reference TRBV13 and TRBJ2-3, the full variable domain reads AAGVIQSPRHLIKEKRETATLKCYPIPRHDTVYWYQQGPGQDPQFLISFYEKMQSDKGSIPDRFSAQQFSDYHSELNMSSLELGDSALYFCASSLFTSGGTDTQYFGPGTRLTVL.